The 26 T cell receptor beta chains in this list originate from one sample, sequenced in a study of cytomegalovirus exposure and HLA in healthy donors. Primers: 60 Vbeta forward and 13 Jbeta reverse. Sequenced by immunoSEQ multiplex PCR; TCRdb stores in-frame clones only, minus some. The table lists about 120,000 clones, about 80% of them singletons, with 3.5% to 4.5% in the top ten. Sequencing used PBMCs. These receptors were taken from a man aged 25 to 40 in good health and CMV-seropositive.

The chain is built from TRBV4-1 and TRBJ2-7; 9 bases fit TRBD1. J gave up 7 bases and V 3 bases, and 4 bases lay outside the gene matches. Germline V gives CDR1 MGHRA, CDR2 YSYEKL. This CDR3 region has 13 residues. As DNA, the CDR3 is TGCGCCAGCAGCCAGGGACAGGGAAGGGAGCAGTACTTC. Its translation: CASSQGQGREQYF.

This clone was counted a single time. V gene TRBV5-6 combines with J gene TRBJ2-3, with 8 bases fitting TRBD1. Germline V CDR1 and CDR2: SGHDT, YYEEEE. This CDR3 spans 13 amino acids. J lost 3 bases, V lost 5 bases, and 2 bases had no gene match. The CDR3 is CASRDRATDTQYF. The CDR3 region has the DNA TGTGCCAGCAGGGACAGGGCGACAGATACGCAGTATTTT.

The V call is TRBV11-1, the J call TRBJ2-7; 8 bases map to TRBD2. Germline trimming cut 6 bases from V and 0 bases from J; bases unmatched to any gene: 10. Germline values: CDR1 SGHAT, CDR2 FQDESV (reference sequence). This CDR3 has 16 residues. The CDR3 region is CASSFYQGLASYEQYF. Written as DNA, the CDR3 is TGTGCCAGCAGTTTTTACCAAGGACTAGCCTCCTACGAGCAGTACTTC.

The rearrangement joins TRBV11-2 to TRBJ2-1; 7 bases agree with TRBD1. The CDR3 sequence is 15 residues long. V lost 7 bases to trimming and J lost 6 bases; unmatched junction nucleotides: 12. CDR1 and CDR2 (germline): SGHAT, FQNNGV. CDR3 coding DNA: TGTGCCAGCACCCTCCGACACGGGGACAGCAATGAGCAGTTCTTC. It codes for CASTLRHGDSNEQFF.

The rearrangement links TRBV6-5 to TRBJ2-3, with 13 bases identical to TRBD2. Per the germline V gene, CDR1 is MNHEY and CDR2 is SVGAGI. The CDR3 consists of 16 residues. Germline trimming cut 4 bases from V and 4 bases from J; bases unmatched to any gene: 5. In DNA form, the CDR3 reads TGTGCCAGCAGTTGGAACGGACTAGCGGGGGCAGATACGCAGTATTTT. Amino acids: CASSWNGLAGADTQYF.

The V gene is TRBV11-2, the J gene TRBJ1-1; 7 bases agree with TRBD1. CDR3 length: 18 residues. Germline values: CDR1 SGHAT, CDR2 FQNNGV. Trimming at V came to 3 bases and at J to 1 base, leaving 14 bases not matched to a gene. Here the CDR3 DNA reads TGTGCCAGCAGCTTGGCCCGCCAGGACAGGTCGGAGAACACTGAAGCTTTCTTT. Protein: CASSLARQDRSENTEAFF.

CDR3 amino acids: CASSLGLFPETQYF. Here the CDR3 DNA reads TGTGCCAGCAGCCTTGGACTTTTCCCAGAGACCCAGTACTTC. This chain joins TRBV4-2 and TRBJ2-5; possible D gene TRBD2, 5 bases. Germline lookup yields CDR1 LGHNA and CDR2 YNFKEQ. V lost 4 bases and J 4 bases, leaving 13 bases between the germline ends. The CDR3 is made up of 14 amino acids.

J is TRBJ2-1 and V is TRBV7-8, with D perhaps matching TRBD2 (7 bases). CDR3 length: 18 residues. Trimming removed 0 bases from V and 0 bases from J, with 15 bases in between. Looked up from germline, CDR1 is SGHVS and CDR2 is FQNEAQ. The CDR3 here is CASSLAGRGGHSYNEQFF. CDR3 in DNA: TGTGCCAGCAGCTTAGCGGGGCGCGGGGGCCACTCCTACAATGAGCAGTTCTTC. Drawing the rest from reference TRBV7-8 and TRBJ2-1, the complete variable domain is GAGVSQSPRYKVAKRGQDVALRCDPISGHVSLFWYQQALGQGPEFLTYFQNEAQLDKSGLPSDRFFAERPEGSVSTLKIQRTQQEDSAVYLCASSLAGRGGHSYNEQFFGPGTRLTVL.

There are a few counts of this clone. The J gene is TRBJ1-6, the V gene TRBV7-2, with 9 positions matching TRBD1. J lost 6 bases, V lost 5 bases, and 14 bases had no gene match. Germline V gene sequence: CDR1 SGHTA, CDR2 FQGNSA. CDR3 length equals 18 residues. Here the CDR3 DNA reads TGTGCCAGCAGCCTCCTGGGCCCCGGGACAGGGATTAATTCACCCCTCCACTTT. Amino acid sequence: CASSLLGPGTGINSPLHF.

The gene calls are TRBV2 and TRBJ1-5; TRBD1 aligns across 10 bases. V trimming: 6 bases; J trimming: 2 bases; junction bases outside the gene matches: 7. Per the germline V gene, CDR1 is SNHLY and CDR2 is FYNNEI. The CDR3 is 16 amino acids. The CDR3 loop reads CASRALGQGGNQPQHF. The CDR3 DNA reads TGTGCCAGCAGAGCACTAGGACAGGGGGGCAATCAGCCCCAGCATTTT.

The chain has TRBV6-4 and TRBJ2-3; D is undetermined. With 4 bases removed from V and 1 base from J, the gap between germline ends came to 9 bases. The CDR3 extends over 14 amino acids. Germline-derived CDR1 and CDR2 are MRHNA and SNTAGT. Written as DNA, the CDR3 is TGTGCCAGCAGTGCCTCCCCCGGCACAGATACGCAGTATTTT. Translation: CASSASPGTDTQYF.

The chain couples TRBV5-4 to TRBJ1-1, with a possible D match to TRBD1 (6 bases). V was trimmed by 0 bases and J by 4 bases, leaving 13 bases between them. Per germline, CDR1 SGHNT and CDR2 YYREEE (reference sequence). The CDR3 covers 15 residues. This CDR3 reads CASSLDAGGGTEAFF. In nucleotides, the CDR3 is TGTGCCAGCAGCTTGGATGCGGGGGGCGGCACTGAAGCTTTCTTT.

Note on this clone: Sequence at one end of the junction differs from germline and may be a read error. The chain recombines TRBV7-9 with TRBJ1-1; D unclear. The CDR3 spans 12 residues. CDR1 SEHNR and CDR2 FQNEAQ come from the germline V gene (reference sequence). The CDR3 DNA reads as TGTTCCAGCAGCTCTAGTACCACTGAAGCTTTCTTT. Translating gives CSSSSSTTEAFF.

The chain links TRBV13 to TRBJ1-5, with D perhaps TRBD1 (5 bases). This CDR3 has 15 amino acids. The ends were cut back, 0 bases at V and 10 bases at J, with 16 bases in the middle. Looked up from germline, CDR1 is PRHDT and CDR2 is FYEKMQ (reference sequence). CDR3 sequence (DNA): TGTGCCAGCAGCTTAGGCCTGGGGGGGGGTCAACCCCAGCATTTT. Amino acids: CASSLGLGGGQPQHF.

The chain uses TRBV27 and TRBJ1-2; 9 bases are a match to TRBD1. Unmatched junction bases numbered 12, after V lost 5 bases and J lost 8 bases. Germline values: CDR1 MNHEY, CDR2 SMNVEV (reference sequence). CDR3 size: 15 residues. CDR3 loop: CASSRRDRDMGGYTF. In nucleotides, the CDR3 is TGTGCCAGCAGTCGCCGGGACAGGGATATGGGGGGCTACACCTTC.

The chain recombines TRBV6-1 with TRBJ2-7, with D hard to call. V was trimmed by 4 bases and J by 5 bases, leaving 3 bases between them. There are 10 residues in the CDR3. Germline CDR1 is MNHNS and CDR2 is SASEGT. CDR3 protein: CASSGNEQYF. CDR3 nucleotides: TGTGCCAGCAGTGGTAACGAGCAGTACTTC.

This chain connects TRBV21-1 to TRBJ1-5; TRBD1 was called by the table and not checked on the DNA. TRBV21-1 is a documented pseudogene. The CDR3 has 16 amino acids. DNA for the CDR3: TGTGCCAGCAGCAAAGCGCAGGGGCAGATAGATCAGCCCCAGCATTTT. This encodes CASSKAQGQIDQPQHF.

The rearrangement links TRBV4-3 to TRBJ2-3, with D maybe TRBD2 (5 bases). The CDR3 loop spans 13 amino acids. Germline V gives CDR1 LGHNA, CDR2 YSLEER. V gave up 1 base and J gave up 10 bases, with 12 bases separating them. The CDR3 nucleotides are TGCGCCAGCAGCCAAGCGCCTTCCGGGGCGCAGTATTTT. It yields the protein CASSQAPSGAQYF.

In the case of this clone: Sequence at one end of the junction differs from germline and may be a read error. For the CDR3, the DNA is TGTGTCAGCAGCTTAGATAGGGGTCCCCACGAGCAGTACTTC. As protein: CVSSLDRGPHEQYF. V usage is TRBV7-8 and J usage is TRBJ2-5; the D gene is possibly TRBD1 (5 bases). The J call may be mistaken, given a closer DNA end match to TRBJ2-7. The germline V gene encodes CDR1 SGHVS and CDR2 FQNEAQ. The CDR3 spans 14 residues.

Notes on this clone: The junction departs from the called germline gene at one end, perhaps through a read error. The chain combines TRBV5-4 with TRBJ2-6; 13 bases agree with TRBD2. Germline CDR1 is SGHNT and CDR2 is YYREEE (reference sequence). This CDR3 has 17 residues. CDR3 protein: CASSPGTSGAGANGLTF. In nucleotides, the CDR3 is TGTGCCAGCAGCCCCGGGACTAGCGGGGCTGGGGCCAACGGCCTGACTTTC.

This sequence joins TRBV11-2 and TRBJ1-2; 7 positions match TRBD1. The germline gives CDR1 SGHAT, CDR2 FQNNGV. There are 15 residues in the CDR3. With V trimmed by 2 bases and J by 4 bases, 7 bases remained unmatched. CDR3 amino acids: CASSLSRDSSYGYTF. CDR3 DNA sequence: TGTGCCAGCAGCTTATCTCGGGACAGCTCCTATGGCTACACCTTC.

CDR3 DNA sequence: TGTGCCAGCAGCTGGACAGGGAGGGCGGACACTGAAGCTTTCTTT. This translates into CASSWTGRADTEAFF. The chain joins TRBV5-6 to TRBJ1-1, with 8 nucleotides matching TRBD1. The junction had 7 bases not matched to a gene; V was cut back by 3 bases and J by 3 bases. The CDR3 contains 15 residues. CDR1 is SGHDT, CDR2 YYEEEE, per germline.

The chain carries TRBV27 and TRBJ2-7, with D maybe TRBD2 (5 bases). The CDR3 contains 15 residues. V was shortened by 2 bases and J by 3 bases, with 14 bases between the two germline ends. CDR1 MNHEY and CDR2 SMNVEV come from the germline V gene (reference sequence). As DNA, the CDR3 is TGTGCCAGCAGTTTAACACGGGAATGGCTCTACGAGCAGTACTTC. Its translation: CASSLTREWLYEQYF.

The CDR3 here is CASSQDKPGLAGGPGETQYF. The CDR3 nucleotides read TGCGCCAGCAGCCAAGATAAACCGGGACTAGCGGGAGGGCCGGGGGAGACCCAGTACTTC. This chain connects TRBV4-3 to TRBJ2-5, with 16 bases aligning to TRBD2. V shed 0 bases and J 5 bases; nucleotides not matched to a gene: 12. This CDR3 is 20 amino acids long. CDR1 is LGHNA, CDR2 YSLEER, per germline.

The V and J genes are TRBV29-1 and TRBJ2-1; 8 bases align to TRBD1. Trimming cost V 4 bases and J 12 bases; bases outside gene matches: 5. Germline CDR1 is SQVTM and CDR2 is ANQGSEA. CDR3 length: 11 residues. The CDR3 is CSVGTGSGQFF. CDR3 sequence (DNA): TGCAGCGTTGGGACAGGGAGCGGGCAGTTCTTC.

This chain joins TRBV2 and TRBJ1-1; TRBD1 might be the D (6 bases). The CDR3 runs 11 residues. The germline V gene has CDR1 SNHLY and CDR2 FYNNEI. Between the trimmed V and J ends, which lost 8 bases and 2 bases, there was a span of 6 bases. CDR3 region: CASGTNTEAFF. The CDR3 nucleotides are TGTGCCAGCGGGACAAACACTGAAGCTTTCTTT.